This TCR beta chain was captured in a study of tumor and adjacent non-tumor tissue in lung cancer. To note about this clonotype: Its antigen is not identified.

CDR3 length: 14 residues. Trimming stripped 6 bases from V and 1 base from J, with 11 bases between. A modified ARM-PCR protocol with three rounds of nested PCR amplified TCRbeta. Each CDR3 protein is one row after TCRdb ran MiXCR on the multiplex PCR reads. The sample lists 90,000 to 130,000 distinct CDR3 sequences; under 90% were seen once. This sample's RNA came from whole unsorted tissue. Donors were chemotherapy-naive, newly diagnosed lung cancer surgical patients in China, August–late 2014. Study results and caveats: Top 100 clones took a larger repertoire share in normal lung. Tumor TCR diversity, when higher, was linked to shorter survival.

This sequence joins TRBV12-3 or TRBV12-4 and TRBJ2-3; D uncertain. This sequence originates from a man in his 70s with non-small cell lung cancer. Sequenced: lung tumor tissue. In DNA, the CDR3 is TGTGCCAGCAGGAGTGGTTGGGGCACAGATACGCAGTATTTT. This translates into CASRSGWGTDTQYF.